The 11 T cell receptor beta chains below come from one sample, sequenced in a study of T cells in Graves' hyperthyroidism and ophthalmopathy. Amplified TCR beta CDR3 regions derived from RNA transcripts. When the TCR CDR3 underwent first-round RT-PCR, the HTBI primer set was used. One entry per CDR3 protein, called by TCRdb with MiXCR from the multiplex PCR reads. The profile shows hundreds of thousands of distinct CDR3 sequences, 38% of them singletons. The sample consisted of blood. These receptors were taken from a man aged 18 to 29 with Graves' hyperthyroidism.

This clonotype was observed many times. The chain links TRBV4-1 to TRBJ1-2; the match to TRBD1 covers 7 bases. V gave up 4 bases and J gave up 4 bases; unmatched junction bases: 6. CDR3 size: 14 residues. Germline CDR1 and CDR2: MGHRA and YSYEKL. This CDR3 reads CASSPGTAVYGYTF. The CDR3, as DNA: TGCGCCAGCAGCCCCGGGACAGCAGTCTATGGCTACACCTTC.

This clonotype was observed a few times. V usage is TRBV20-1 and J usage is TRBJ1-2, with unresolved D. Germline V CDR1 and CDR2: DFQATT, SNEGSKA (reference sequence). The CDR3 consists of 15 residues. With 0 bases removed from V and 4 bases from J, the gap between germline ends came to 15 bases. CDR3 nucleotide sequence: TGCAGTGCTAGAGATGCGGGATCCGGGAGCTATGGCTACACCTTC. This encodes CSARDAGSGSYGYTF.

The rearrangement links TRBV7-9 to TRBJ2-7; D may match TRBD1 or TRBD2 (5 bases each). The CDR3 sequence is 15 residues long. CDR1 and CDR2 (germline): SEHNR, FQNEAQ (reference sequence). V lost 3 bases and J lost 0, with 12 bases in between. The CDR3 protein is CASSLWSGSSYEQYF. As DNA, the CDR3 is TGTGCCAGCAGCTTGTGGTCAGGGAGCTCCTACGAGCAGTACTTC.

This clonotype was observed at least ten times. This chain links TRBV12-3 or TRBV12-4 with TRBJ1-2; 8 bases agree with TRBD1. This CDR3 spans 13 amino acids. J lost 4 bases, V lost 6 bases, and 4 bases had no gene match. The CDR3 reads CASSLDRVYGYTF. In DNA form, the CDR3 reads TGTGCCAGCAGCCTGGACAGGGTCTATGGCTACACCTTC.

This clonotype was seen a handful of times. The genes are TRBV7-2 and TRBJ1-4; the D gene is possibly TRBD1 (5 bases). The germline V gene encodes CDR1 SGHTA and CDR2 FQGNSA. CDR3 size: 15 residues. V lost 1 base, J lost 7 bases, and 13 bases lay in between. The DNA for the CDR3 is TGTGCCAGCAGCTTAGTGGGCAGGGCTGTTGAAAAACTGTTTTTT. This translates into CASSLVGRAVEKLFF.

V is TRBV2 and J is TRBJ1-5; D unresolved. CDR1 SNHLY and CDR2 FYNNEI come from the germline V gene. V was shortened by 6 bases and J by 0 bases, with 12 bases between the two germline ends. This CDR3 is built from 15 residues. CDR3 in amino acids: CASSLGFRSNQPQHF. DNA of the CDR3: TGTGCCAGCAGCCTGGGATTTCGTAGCAATCAGCCCCAGCATTTT.

This clonotype was seen a few times. The V and J genes are TRBV10-3 and TRBJ2-7, with a weak D call TRBD1 (6 bases). Between the trimmed V and J ends, which lost 10 bases and 1 base, there was a span of 17 bases. The CDR3 covers 14 residues. The germline V gene encodes CDR1 ENHRY and CDR2 SYGVKD. The CDR3 DNA reads as TGTGCCACTGATGGACAGTTTGGGTCCTACGAGCAGTACTTC. This codes for CATDGQFGSYEQYF.

The chain couples TRBV4-1 to TRBJ1-1, with 7 bases lining up with TRBD1. Germline V CDR1 and CDR2: MGHRA, YSYEKL. V lost 4 bases to trimming and J lost 1 base; unmatched junction nucleotides: 9. This CDR3 is built from 16 residues. The CDR3 loop is CASSREIQGSNTEAFF. Written as DNA, the CDR3 is TGCGCCAGCAGCCGAGAGATACAGGGGTCGAACACTGAAGCTTTCTTT.

This chain connects TRBV19 to TRBJ1-5; unclear D gene. V dropped 7 bases and J dropped 11 bases, with 18 bases sitting between them. CDR3 size: 13 residues. The germline gives CDR1 LNHDA, CDR2 SQIVND (reference sequence). CDR3 DNA sequence: TGTGCCAGTAAACGGATAGCGGAAGAGACCCAGCATTTT. Protein: CASKRIAEETQHF.

This clonotype was detected once. A read error may explain this, as a much larger clone is one base away. V and J are TRBV20-1 and TRBJ2-7, with 7 bases aligning to TRBD1. Per the germline V gene, CDR1 is DFQATT and CDR2 is SNEGSKA (reference sequence). This CDR3 has 13 amino acids. With 6 bases clipped from V and 2 bases from J, the junction kept 7 bases outside the gene matches. The CDR3 sequence: CSAFDRVPYEQYF. For the CDR3, the DNA is TGCAGTGCCTTCGACAGGGTCCCCTACGAGCAGTACTTC.

At least ten counts were recorded for this clonotype. CDR3 region: CASSPRQAQREKLFF. Here the CDR3 DNA reads TGTGCCAGTAGTCCTCGACAGGCCCAACGAGAAAAACTGTTTTTT. The rearrangement links TRBV19 to TRBJ1-4, with D maybe TRBD1 (6 bases). Germline values: CDR1 LNHDA, CDR2 SQIVND (reference sequence). V lost 5 bases and J lost 8, with 18 bases in between. The CDR3 has 15 residues.